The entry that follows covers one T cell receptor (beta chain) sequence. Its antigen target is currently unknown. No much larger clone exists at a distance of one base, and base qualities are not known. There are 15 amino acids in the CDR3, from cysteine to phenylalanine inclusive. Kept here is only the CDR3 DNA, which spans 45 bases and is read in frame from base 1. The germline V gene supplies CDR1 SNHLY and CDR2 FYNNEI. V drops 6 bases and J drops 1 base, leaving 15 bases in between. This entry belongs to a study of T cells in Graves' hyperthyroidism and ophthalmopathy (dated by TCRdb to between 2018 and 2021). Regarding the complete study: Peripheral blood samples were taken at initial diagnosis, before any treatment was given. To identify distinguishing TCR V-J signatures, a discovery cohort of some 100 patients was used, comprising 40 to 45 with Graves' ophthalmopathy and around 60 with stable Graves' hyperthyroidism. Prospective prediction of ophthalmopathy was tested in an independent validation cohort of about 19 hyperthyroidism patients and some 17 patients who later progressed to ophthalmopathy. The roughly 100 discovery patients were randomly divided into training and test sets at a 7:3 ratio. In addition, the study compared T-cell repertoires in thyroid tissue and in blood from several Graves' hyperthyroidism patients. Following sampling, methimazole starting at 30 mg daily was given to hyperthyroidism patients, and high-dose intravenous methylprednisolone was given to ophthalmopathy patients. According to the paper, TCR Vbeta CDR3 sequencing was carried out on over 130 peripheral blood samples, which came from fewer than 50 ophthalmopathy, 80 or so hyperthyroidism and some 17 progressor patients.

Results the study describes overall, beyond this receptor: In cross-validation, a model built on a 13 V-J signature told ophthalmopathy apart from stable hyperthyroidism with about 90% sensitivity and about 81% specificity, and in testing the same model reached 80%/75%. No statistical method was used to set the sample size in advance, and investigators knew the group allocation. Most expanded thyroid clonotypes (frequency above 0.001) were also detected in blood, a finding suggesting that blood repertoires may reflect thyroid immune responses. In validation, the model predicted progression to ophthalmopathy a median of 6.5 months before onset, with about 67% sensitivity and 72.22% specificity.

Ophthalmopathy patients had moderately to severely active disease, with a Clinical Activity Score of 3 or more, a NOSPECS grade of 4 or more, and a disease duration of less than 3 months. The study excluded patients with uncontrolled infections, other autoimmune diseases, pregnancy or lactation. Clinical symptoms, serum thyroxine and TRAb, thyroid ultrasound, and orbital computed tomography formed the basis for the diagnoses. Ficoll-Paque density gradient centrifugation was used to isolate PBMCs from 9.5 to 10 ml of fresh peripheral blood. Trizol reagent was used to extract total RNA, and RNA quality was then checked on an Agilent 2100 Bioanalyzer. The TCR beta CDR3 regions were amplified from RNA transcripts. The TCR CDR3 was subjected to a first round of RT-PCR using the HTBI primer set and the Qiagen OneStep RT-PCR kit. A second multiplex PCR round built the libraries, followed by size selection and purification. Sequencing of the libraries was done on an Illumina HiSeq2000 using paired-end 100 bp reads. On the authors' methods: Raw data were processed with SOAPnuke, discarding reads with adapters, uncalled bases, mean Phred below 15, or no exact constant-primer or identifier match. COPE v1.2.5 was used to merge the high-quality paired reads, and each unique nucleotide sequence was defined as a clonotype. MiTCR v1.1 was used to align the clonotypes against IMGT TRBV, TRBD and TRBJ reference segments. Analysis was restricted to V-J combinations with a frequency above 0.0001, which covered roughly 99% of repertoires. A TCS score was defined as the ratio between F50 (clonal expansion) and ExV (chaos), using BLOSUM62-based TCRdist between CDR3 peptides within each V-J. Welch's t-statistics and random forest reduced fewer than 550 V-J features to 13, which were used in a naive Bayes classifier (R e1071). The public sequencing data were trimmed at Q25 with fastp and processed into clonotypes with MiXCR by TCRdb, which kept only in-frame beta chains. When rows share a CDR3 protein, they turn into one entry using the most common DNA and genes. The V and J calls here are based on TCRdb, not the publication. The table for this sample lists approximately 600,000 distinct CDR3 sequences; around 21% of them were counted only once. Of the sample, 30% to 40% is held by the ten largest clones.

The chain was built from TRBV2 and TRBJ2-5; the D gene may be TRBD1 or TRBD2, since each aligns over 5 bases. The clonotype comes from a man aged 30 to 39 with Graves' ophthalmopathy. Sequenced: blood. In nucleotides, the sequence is TGTGCCAGCAGCACCCTGGGGGAGATCCAAGAGACCCAGTACTTC. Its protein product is CASSTLGEIQETQYF.